Below, 19 T cell receptor beta chains from the same sample are listed, as sequenced in a study of blood T cell repertoires in COVID-19. The table came from immunoSEQ multiplex PCR; TCRdb's copy has only in-frame clones and leaves some out. This sample has more than 120,000 clones, with 80% to 90% found just once. Sequenced input: peripheral blood. The receptors originated from a woman between 45 and 60 years old with active or convalescent COVID-19.

V and J are TRBV5-5 and TRBJ1-1; no firm D call. V dropped 0 bases and J dropped 2 bases, with 11 bases sitting between them. CDR1 and CDR2 (germline): SGHKS, YYEKEE (reference sequence). The CDR3 runs to 15 residues. CDR3: CASSLEWATNTEAFF. For the CDR3, the DNA is TGTGCCAGCAGCTTGGAATGGGCCACCAACACTGAAGCTTTCTTT.

The CDR3 loop reads CAWSVGRGYNSPLHF. DNA for the CDR3: TGTGCCTGGAGTGTCGGGCGGGGATATAATTCACCCCTCCACTTT. The chain uses TRBV30 and TRBJ1-6; D is uncertain. The V end was cut by 0 bases, the J end by 4 bases, with 10 bases between. There are 15 residues in the CDR3. The germline V gene has CDR1 GTSNPN and CDR2 SVGIG (reference sequence). The complete variable domain, with remaining parts taken from reference TRBV30 and TRBJ1-6, reads SQTIHQWPATLVQPVGSPLSLECTVEGTSNPNLYWYRQAAGRGLQLLFYSVGIGQISSEVPQNLSASRPQDRQFILSSKKLLLSDSGFYLCAWSVGRGYNSPLHFGNGTRLTVT.

This chain joins TRBV7-3 and TRBJ2-3; D is uncertain. CDR1 and CDR2 (germline): SGHTA, FQGTGA. The germline V and J ends were trimmed by 4 bases and 0 bases, with 8 bases remaining between them. The CDR3 runs to 14 residues. CDR3 nucleotides: TGTGCCAGCAGCTCGCGGCCGAGCACAGATACGCAGTATTTT. This translates into CASSSRPSTDTQYF.

As DNA, the CDR3 is TGTGCCAGCAGCTTAGGATGGGGCCCGGACCTATTCTACACCTTC. This sequence encodes CASSLGWGPDLFYTF. The rearrangement links TRBV7-9 to TRBJ1-2, with D maybe TRBD1 (5 bases). Germline CDR1 and CDR2: SEHNR and FQNEAQ (reference sequence). This CDR3 has 15 amino acids. The ends were cut back, 1 base at V and 10 bases at J, with 19 bases in the middle.

This clone is a singleton in its sample. The chain couples TRBV4-2 to TRBJ1-1; a possible D gene is TRBD1 (5 bases). CDR3 length equals 19 residues. The V and J ends lost 1 base and 5 bases respectively, with 26 bases between them. Germline V gene data show CDR1 as LGHNA and CDR2 as YNFKEQ. CDR3 in DNA: TGTGCCAGCAGCCAAGCCCCCGCAGGGTTCGAAGGAGGAGGGACTGAAGCTTTCTTT. It translates to CASSQAPAGFEGGGTEAFF.

The V gene is TRBV19, the J gene TRBJ1-2; D unclear. Germline lookup yields CDR1 LNHDA and CDR2 SQIVND (reference sequence). V was pared by 3 bases and J by 8 bases, with 16 bases between. This CDR3 contains 14 residues. The CDR3 region is CASSIRSNYVGYTF. In nucleotides, the CDR3 is TGTGCCAGTAGTATTAGAAGCAACTATGTGGGCTACACCTTC.

The chain is built from TRBV7-9 and TRBJ1-2; TRBD1 matches at 7 bases. This CDR3 region has 13 residues. The ends lost 5 bases at V and 2 bases at J; junction bases unmatched: 2. The germline V gene encodes CDR1 SEHNR and CDR2 FQNEAQ (reference sequence). The CDR3 here is CASSLGQNYGYTF. The CDR3 DNA sequence: TGTGCCAGCAGCCTGGGACAGAACTATGGCTACACCTTC. Full variable domain (missing parts from reference TRBV7-9 and TRBJ1-2): DTGVSQNPRHKITKRGQNVTFRCDPISEHNRLYWYRQTLGQGPEFLTYFQNEAQLEKSRLLSDRFSAERPKGSFSTLEIQRTEQGDSAMYLCASSLGQNYGYTFGSGTRLTVV.

The chain links TRBV11-2 to TRBJ1-6, with a tentative D call TRBD1 (5 bases). The V gene's germline CDR1 is SGHAT and CDR2 FQNNGV. V dropped 0 bases and J dropped 0 bases, with 18 bases sitting between them. This CDR3 spans 20 amino acids. In DNA form, the CDR3 reads TGTGCCAGCAGCTTAGACGGTCAGGGTTCAAAGGTCTCCTATAATTCACCCCTCCACTTT. It is translated as CASSLDGQGSKVSYNSPLHF.

The table lists this clone with a count of one. This chain uses TRBV4-2 with TRBJ1-2; D gene ambiguous. Trimming removed 0 bases at V and 0 bases at J, with 11 bases between. Germline-derived CDR1 and CDR2 are LGHNA and YNFKEQ. This CDR3 comprises 16 residues. CDR3 sequence reads: CASSQDQRVTNYGYTF. The CDR3, as DNA: TGTGCCAGCAGCCAAGATCAAAGAGTTACTAACTATGGCTACACCTTC.

This clone came up once. The CDR3 sequence is CASSFYSSGNTIYF. CDR3 sequence (DNA): TGTGCCAGCAGCTTCTACAGCTCTGGAAACACCATATATTTT. V and J are TRBV7-9 and TRBJ1-3; D call uncertain. The CDR3 consists of 14 residues. The V end was cut by 3 bases, the J end by 0 bases, with 6 bases between. The V gene's germline CDR1 is SEHNR and CDR2 FQNEAQ (reference sequence). Filled out from reference TRBV7-9 and TRBJ1-3, the complete variable domain reads DTGVSQNPRHKITKRGQNVTFRCDPISEHNRLYWYRQTLGQGPEFLTYFQNEAQLEKSRLLSDRFSAERPKGSFSTLEIQRTEQGDSAMYLCASSFYSSGNTIYFGEGSWLTVV.

The rearrangement links TRBV4-2 to TRBJ2-3, with 10 nucleotides matching TRBD2. Germline CDR1 and CDR2: LGHNA and YNFKEQ. V was clipped by 3 bases and J by 4 bases; unmatched bases: 7. The CDR3 covers 16 residues. CDR3 in amino acids: CASSHRTGTSADTQYF. Written as DNA, the CDR3 is TGTGCCAGCAGCCACCGGACCGGGACTAGCGCAGATACGCAGTATTTT.

This clone appeared a few times. Other DNA sequences from this sample encode an identical CDR3 as well. The chain is built from TRBV10-3 and TRBJ1-3; possible D gene TRBD1, 5 bases. CDR1 is ENHRY and CDR2 is SYGVKD in the germline V gene. V lost 6 bases and J 0 bases, leaving 6 bases between the germline ends. CDR3 length equals 13 residues. CDR3 in amino acids: CAIRDSSGNTIYF. The CDR3 coding sequence is TGTGCCATCAGAGACAGCTCTGGAAACACCATATATTTT.

The V call is TRBV7-9, the J call TRBJ1-1; perhaps TRBD1 as D (6 bases). Germline V gives CDR1 SEHNR, CDR2 FQNEAQ (reference sequence). V was shortened by 0 bases and J by 1 base, with 9 bases between the two germline ends. There are 15 residues in the CDR3. The CDR3 reads CASSLATGRNTEAFF. The CDR3 coding sequence is TGTGCCAGCAGCTTAGCTACAGGGAGGAACACTGAAGCTTTCTTT.

The chain combines TRBV27 with TRBJ2-7; maybe TRBD1 (6 bases). Germline V gives CDR1 MNHEY, CDR2 SMNVEV (reference sequence). Trimming shortened V by 6 bases and J by 2 bases, and 11 bases separated the two germline ends. The CDR3 is made up of 13 amino acids. The CDR3 is CASSIQGAYEQYF. Here the CDR3 DNA reads TGTGCCAGCAGCATACAGGGAGCCTACGAGCAGTACTTC.

The chain joins TRBV11-1 to TRBJ2-1, with 7 positions matching TRBD2. The CDR3 has 12 residues. J was trimmed by 10 bases and V by 4 bases; bases with no gene match: 4. Germline assignment: CDR1 SGHAT and CDR2 FQDESV (reference sequence). CDR3 residues: CASSSLAPEQFF. The CDR3 DNA reads TGTGCCAGCAGCTCACTAGCGCCAGAGCAGTTCTTC.

V gene TRBV7-8 combines with J gene TRBJ1-2; D possibly corresponds to TRBD1 (6 bases). V was shortened by 5 bases and J by 6 bases, with 19 bases between the two germline ends. Germline assignment: CDR1 SGHVS and CDR2 FQNEAQ. The CDR3 extends over 15 amino acids. CDR3 nucleotide sequence: TGTGCCAGCAGCCCTAATGCCGGGACAAGGGATGGCTACACCTTC. It codes for CASSPNAGTRDGYTF.

This clone was seen once. The V and J genes are TRBV7-6 and TRBJ1-4, with D unclear. CDR1 SGHVS and CDR2 FNYEAQ come from the germline V gene. CDR3 length: 13 amino acids. V shed 1 base and J shed 5 bases, with 5 bases lying between them. CDR3 in amino acids: CASSLDRNEKLFF. CDR3 nucleotide sequence: TGTGCCAGCAGCTTAGACCGGAATGAAAAACTGTTTTTT. The whole variable domain, filled in from reference TRBV7-6 and TRBJ1-4, reads GAGVSQSPRYKVTKRGQDVALRCDPISGHVSLYWYRQALGQGPEFLTYFNYEAQQDKSGLPNDRFSAERPEGSISTLTIQRTEQRDSAMYRCASSLDRNEKLFFGSGTQLSVL.

The V and J genes are TRBV9 and TRBJ2-5; 11 nucleotides match TRBD2. The V and J ends lost 3 bases and 2 bases, in that order; junction bases with no gene match: 12. This CDR3 is built from 18 residues. The germline V gene has CDR1 SGDLS and CDR2 YYNGEE. The CDR3 nucleotides read TGTGCCAGCAGCGCCGGACTAGCGGGTGTCAGGGGGCAAGAGACCCAGTACTTC. It translates to CASSAGLAGVRGQETQYF.

DNA of the CDR3: TGTGCCAGCAGCTTCGGACAGGGGGGTGCCATTAGCTATGGCTACACCTTC. Protein: CASSFGQGGAISYGYTF. The chain combines TRBV11-2 with TRBJ1-2; 10 bases are a match to TRBD1. The germline V gene has CDR1 SGHAT and CDR2 FQNNGV. The length of the CDR3 is 17 residues. The trim removed 3 bases at V and 4 bases at J, leaving 11 bases unmatched.